The sequence of this T cell receptor beta chain was determined in a study of cytomegalovirus exposure and HLA in healthy donors. The CDR3 runs to 13 residues. V lost 5 bases and J 8 bases, leaving 15 bases between the germline ends. Germline V gene data show CDR1 as MNHEY and CDR2 as SVGAGI. Both 60 Vbeta primers and 13 Jbeta primers went into the PCR. As originally analysed: A later analysis tallied 80 million or so unique TCR beta chains, approximately 10 million of them shared. Assay used: immunoSEQ multiplex PCR; TCRdb lists only in-frame clones, some missing. Clone size and the V and J calls come from that table; the DNA yielded D and trimming. The sample records under 150,000 clones, roughly 78% being singletons. Study-wide findings and caveats: Compared with the approximately 700-donor mean, an Asian-associated ancestry cluster reportedly had fewer N-insertions, according to a later analysis. When analyzed later, a missense DCLRE1C variant was found to be linked to TCR beta V- and J-gene trimming.

Healthy bone marrow donors formed the donor group. As concerns this clone: Antigen unknown.

This sequence was found in a man aged 40-49 years in good health and CMV-seropositive. The chain is built from TRBV6-5 and TRBJ1-1; D not certain. The sample taken for sequencing was PBMCs. CDR3 nucleotide sequence: TGTGCCAGCAGTCCTTTTCTTTTCGTCGAAGCTTTCTTT. Translating gives CASSPFLFVEAFF.